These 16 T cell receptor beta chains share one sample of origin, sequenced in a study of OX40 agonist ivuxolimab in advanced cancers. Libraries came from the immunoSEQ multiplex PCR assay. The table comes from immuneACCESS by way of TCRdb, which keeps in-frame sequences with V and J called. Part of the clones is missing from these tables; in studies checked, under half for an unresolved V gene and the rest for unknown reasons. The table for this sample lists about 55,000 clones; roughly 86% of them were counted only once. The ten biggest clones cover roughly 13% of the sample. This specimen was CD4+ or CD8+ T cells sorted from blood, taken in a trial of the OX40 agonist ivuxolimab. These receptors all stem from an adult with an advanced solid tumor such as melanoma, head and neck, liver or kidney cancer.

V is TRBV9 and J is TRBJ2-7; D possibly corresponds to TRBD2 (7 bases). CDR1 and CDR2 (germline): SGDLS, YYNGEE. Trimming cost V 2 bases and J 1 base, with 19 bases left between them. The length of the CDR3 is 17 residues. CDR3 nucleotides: TGTGCCAGCAGCGTTGAGGACGGGGAGGGGGTTTCCTACGAGCAGTACTTC. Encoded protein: CASSVEDGEGVSYEQYF.

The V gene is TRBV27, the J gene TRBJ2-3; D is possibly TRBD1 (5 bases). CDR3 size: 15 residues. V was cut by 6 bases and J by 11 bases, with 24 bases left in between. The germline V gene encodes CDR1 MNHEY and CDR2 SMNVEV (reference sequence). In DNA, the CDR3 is TGTGCCAGCAGCCCCGGGTCGGCCCCAGGGTATTTGCAGTATTTT. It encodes CASSPGSAPGYLQYF.

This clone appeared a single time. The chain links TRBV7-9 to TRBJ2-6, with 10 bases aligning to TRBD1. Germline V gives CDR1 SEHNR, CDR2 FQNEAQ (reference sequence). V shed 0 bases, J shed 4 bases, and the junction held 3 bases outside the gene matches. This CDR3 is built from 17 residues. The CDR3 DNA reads TGTGCCAGCAGCTTAGCGACAGGGGGCGCGGGGGCCAACGTCCTGACTTTC. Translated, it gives CASSLATGGAGANVLTF. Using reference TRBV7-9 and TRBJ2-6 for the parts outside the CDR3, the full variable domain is DTGVSQNPRHKITKRGQNVTFRCDPISEHNRLYWYRQTLGQGPEFLTYFQNEAQLEKSRLLSDRFSAERPKGSFSTLEIQRTEQGDSAMYLCASSLATGGAGANVLTFGAGSRLTVL.

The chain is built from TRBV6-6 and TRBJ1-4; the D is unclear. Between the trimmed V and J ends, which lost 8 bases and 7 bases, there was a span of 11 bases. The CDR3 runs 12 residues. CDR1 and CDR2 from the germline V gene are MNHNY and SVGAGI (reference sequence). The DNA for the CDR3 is TGTGCCAGCCAGGCGGATTGTGAAAAACTGTTTTTT. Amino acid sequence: CASQADCEKLFF.

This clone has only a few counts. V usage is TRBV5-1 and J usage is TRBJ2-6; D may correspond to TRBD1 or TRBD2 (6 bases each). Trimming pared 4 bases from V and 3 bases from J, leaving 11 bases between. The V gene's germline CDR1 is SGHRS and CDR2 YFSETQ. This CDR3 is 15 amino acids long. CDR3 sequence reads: CASSPRGGGANVLTF. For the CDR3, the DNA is TGCGCCAGCAGCCCCAGGGGAGGTGGGGCCAACGTCCTGACTTTC.

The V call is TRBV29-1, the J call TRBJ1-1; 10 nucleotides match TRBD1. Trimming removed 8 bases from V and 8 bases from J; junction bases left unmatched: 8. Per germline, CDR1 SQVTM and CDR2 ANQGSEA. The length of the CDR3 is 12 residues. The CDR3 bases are TGCAGCACATGGGGACAGGGGAACGAAGCTTTCTTT. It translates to CSTWGQGNEAFF.

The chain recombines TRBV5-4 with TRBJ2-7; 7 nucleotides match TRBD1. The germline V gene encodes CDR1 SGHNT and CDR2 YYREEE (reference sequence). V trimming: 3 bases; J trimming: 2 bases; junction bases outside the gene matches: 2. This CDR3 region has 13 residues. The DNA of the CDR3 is TGTGCCAGCAGCTGGGACAGAACCTACGAGCAGTACTTC. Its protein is CASSWDRTYEQYF.

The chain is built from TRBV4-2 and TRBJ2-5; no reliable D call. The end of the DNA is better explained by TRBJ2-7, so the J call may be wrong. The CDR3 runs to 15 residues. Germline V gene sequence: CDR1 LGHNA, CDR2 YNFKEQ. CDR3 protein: CASSQDLEGMDEQYF. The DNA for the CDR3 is TGTGCCAGCAGCCAAGATTTGGAAGGGATGGACGAGCAGTACTTC.

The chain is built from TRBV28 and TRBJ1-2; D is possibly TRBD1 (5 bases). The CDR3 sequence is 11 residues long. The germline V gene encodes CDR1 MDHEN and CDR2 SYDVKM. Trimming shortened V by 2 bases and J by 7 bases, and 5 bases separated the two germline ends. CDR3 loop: CASSLGGGYTF. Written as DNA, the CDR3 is TGTGCCAGCAGTTTAGGGGGTGGCTACACCTTC.

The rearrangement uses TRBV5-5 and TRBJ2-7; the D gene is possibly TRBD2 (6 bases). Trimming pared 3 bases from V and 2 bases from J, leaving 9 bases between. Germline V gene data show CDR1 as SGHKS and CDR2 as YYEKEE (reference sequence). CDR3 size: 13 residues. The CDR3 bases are TGTGCCAGCAGCTGGGGACTCGCCTACGAGCAGTACTTC. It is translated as CASSWGLAYEQYF.

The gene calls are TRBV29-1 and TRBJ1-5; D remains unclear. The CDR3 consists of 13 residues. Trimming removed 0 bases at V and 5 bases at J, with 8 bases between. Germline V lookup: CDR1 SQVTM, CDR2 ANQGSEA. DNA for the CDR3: TGCAGCGTTGAAGAGGCAGGAGATCAGCCCCAGCATTTT. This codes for CSVEEAGDQPQHF.

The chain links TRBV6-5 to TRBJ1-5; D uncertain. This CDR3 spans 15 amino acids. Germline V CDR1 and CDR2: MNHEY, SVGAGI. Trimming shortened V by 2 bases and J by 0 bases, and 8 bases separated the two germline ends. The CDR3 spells CASSYARDSNQPQHF. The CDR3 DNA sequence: TGTGCCAGCAGTTACGCACGGGATAGCAATCAGCCCCAGCATTTT.

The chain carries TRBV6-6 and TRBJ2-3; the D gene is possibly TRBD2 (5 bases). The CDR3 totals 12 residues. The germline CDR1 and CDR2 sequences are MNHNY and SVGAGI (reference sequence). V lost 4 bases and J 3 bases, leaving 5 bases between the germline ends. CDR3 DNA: TGTGCCAGCAGTTCGGGGACAGATACGCAGTATTTT. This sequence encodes CASSSGTDTQYF.

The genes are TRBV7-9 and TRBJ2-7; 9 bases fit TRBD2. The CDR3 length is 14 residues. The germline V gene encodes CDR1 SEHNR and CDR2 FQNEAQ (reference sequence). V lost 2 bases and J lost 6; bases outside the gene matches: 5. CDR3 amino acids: CASSLPSGGFEQYF. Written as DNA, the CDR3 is TGTGCCAGCAGCTTACCCAGCGGGGGGTTCGAGCAGTACTTC.

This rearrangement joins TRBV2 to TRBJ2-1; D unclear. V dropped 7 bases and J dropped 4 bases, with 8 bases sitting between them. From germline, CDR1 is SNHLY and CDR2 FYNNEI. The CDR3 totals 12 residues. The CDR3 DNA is TGTGCCAGCATGACTGTTTACAATGAGCAGTTCTTC. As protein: CASMTVYNEQFF.

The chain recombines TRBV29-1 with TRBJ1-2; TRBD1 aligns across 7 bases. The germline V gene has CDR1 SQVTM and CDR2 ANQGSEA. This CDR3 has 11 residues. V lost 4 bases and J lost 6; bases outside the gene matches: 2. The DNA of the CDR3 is TGCAGCGTTGGACAGGGTGATGGCTACACCTTC. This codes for CSVGQGDGYTF.